Shown below are 30 T cell receptor beta chains from a single sample sequenced in a study of a mutant IDH1 vaccine in newly diagnosed glioma. Time point specified: week 11, during vaccination. Every vaccination contained 300 ug of the mutant IDH1 20-mer peptide and was paired with topical imiquimod. No antigen has been identified for these receptors. The table came from immunoSEQ multiplex PCR; TCRdb's copy has only in-frame clones and leaves some out. The profile covers more than 30,000 clones, with around 91% appearing a single time and about a fifth taken by the ten largest. The sample consisted of PBMCs, taken from a glioma patient whose treatment included an IDH1 peptide vaccine. The receptors derive from a man between 18 and 35 years old with glioma.

The chain links TRBV29-1 to TRBJ2-7, with TRBD1 identical over 10 bases. Per the germline V gene, CDR1 is SQVTM and CDR2 is ANQGSEA. CDR3 length: 13 residues. Trimming cost V 3 bases and J 6 bases; bases outside gene matches: 5. The CDR3 reads CSVERTGGGEQYF. The CDR3 DNA is TGCAGCGTTGAGAGGACAGGGGGAGGCGAGCAGTACTTC.

The J gene is TRBJ1-3, the V gene TRBV6-5, with unresolved D. There are 14 residues in the CDR3. Germline CDR1 and CDR2: MNHEY and SVGAGI. Trimming removed 3 bases from V and 2 bases from J, with 8 bases in between. This chain's CDR3 is CASSYTQAGNTIYF. In DNA form, the CDR3 reads TGTGCCAGCAGTTATACTCAAGCTGGAAACACCATATATTTT.

The rearrangement joins TRBV7-9 to TRBJ2-5; 11 bases map to TRBD1. Losses at the gene ends were 5 bases for V and 1 base for J; bases not matched to a gene: 6. The CDR3 consists of 16 residues. Germline V gene data show CDR1 as SEHNR and CDR2 as FQNEAQ (reference sequence). The CDR3 loop is CASSLGQGDFQETQYF. The CDR3 nucleotides read TGTGCCAGCAGCCTGGGACAGGGGGACTTCCAAGAGACCCAGTACTTC.

The rearrangement joins TRBV28 to TRBJ1-4; no reliable D call. The CDR3 runs 11 residues. Germline CDR1 reads MDHEN; CDR2 reads SYDVKM. V dropped 10 bases and J dropped 8 bases, with 11 bases sitting between them. In DNA, the CDR3 is TGTGCCACCCTAAGCCCAGAAAAACTGTTTTTT. This sequence encodes CATLSPEKLFF.

The chain uses TRBV7-6 and TRBJ2-7; 7 positions agree with TRBD1. The CDR3 runs to 13 residues. CDR1 SGHVS and CDR2 FNYEAQ come from the germline V gene. J lost 6 bases, V lost 5 bases, and 7 bases had no gene match. DNA of the CDR3: TGTGCCAGCAGCACCCGACAGGGTGGCGAGCAGTACTTC. Residues: CASSTRQGGEQYF.

J is TRBJ1-1 and V is TRBV14; TRBD1 is a possible D gene (5 bases). The V gene's germline CDR1 is SGHDN and CDR2 FVKESK. The CDR3 length is 13 residues. Trimming removed 1 base from V and 7 bases from J, with 10 bases in between. The CDR3 region is CASSQGDPDEAFF. As DNA, the CDR3 is TGTGCCAGCAGCCAAGGGGACCCGGATGAAGCTTTCTTT.

The chain has TRBV7-9 and TRBJ2-3, with no clear D. The V and J ends lost 2 bases and 2 bases respectively, with 14 bases between them. This CDR3 has 16 residues. Per the germline V gene, CDR1 is SEHNR and CDR2 is FQNEAQ (reference sequence). The CDR3 loop is CASSLKERSLTDTQYF. The CDR3 nucleotides read TGTGCCAGCAGCTTAAAGGAAAGAAGCCTCACAGATACGCAGTATTTT.

This chain connects TRBV6-1 to TRBJ1-2; D unresolved. Per germline, CDR1 MNHNS and CDR2 SASEGT. Trimming removed 5 bases at V and 5 bases at J, with 15 bases between. The CDR3 consists of 14 residues. The chain's CDR3 is CASSPDEGSYGYTF. The CDR3 nucleotides read TGTGCCAGCAGTCCCGATGAAGGGAGTTATGGCTACACCTTC.

This chain links TRBV21-1 with TRBJ1-5. TRBV21-1 is a pseudogene. The CDR3 loop spans 24 amino acids. The chain's CDR3 is CASSKALICERGALGEYSNQPQHF. The CDR3 nucleotides read TGTGCCAGCAGCAAAGCGCTAATATGTGAGAGGGGGGCCCTGGGGGAATATAGCAATCAGCCCCAGCATTTT.

This clone was detected once. J is TRBJ1-2 and V is TRBV28; D may be TRBD1 (6 bases). The CDR3 is made up of 13 amino acids. The germline CDR1 and CDR2 sequences are MDHEN and SYDVKM. Trimming took off 5 bases at V and 4 bases at J, with 11 bases between the two ends. For the CDR3, the DNA is TGTGCCAGCAGTCCTGGGGGGCCCTATGGCTACACCTTC. Translating it yields CASSPGGPYGYTF.

This clone is termed medium-sized. The genes are TRBV14 and TRBJ1-2; D not resolved. CDR1 is SGHDN, CDR2 FVKESK, per germline. This CDR3 is 13 amino acids long. V was trimmed by 1 base and J by 2 bases, leaving 5 bases between them. CDR3 DNA: TGTGCCAGCAGCCAAGCTAGAAACTATGGCTACACCTTC. This encodes CASSQARNYGYTF. The full variable domain, in which reference TRBV14 and TRBJ1-2 provide the parts outside the CDR3, is EAGVTQFPSHSVIEKGQTVTLRCDPISGHDNLYWYRRVMGKEIKFLLHFVKESKQDESGMPNNRFLAERTGGTYSTLKVQPAELEDSGVYFCASSQARNYGYTFGSGTRLTVV.

This clone was recorded only once. The rearrangement uses TRBV9 and TRBJ2-3, with TRBD2 matching over 7 bases. Trimming took 0 bases from V and 5 from J; bases not matched to a gene: 3. CDR1 SGDLS and CDR2 YYNGEE come from the germline V gene. This CDR3 region has 14 residues. The CDR3 bases are TGTGCCAGCAGCGTAGGGCTAGCGGAAGATACGCAGTATTTT. Encoded protein: CASSVGLAEDTQYF.

This clone came up a few times. V is TRBV15 and J is TRBJ1-2; 8 bases line up with TRBD1. CDR1 and CDR2 from the germline V gene are LNHNV and YYDKDF (reference sequence). The CDR3 spans 14 residues. J gave up 7 bases and V 0 bases, and 4 bases lay outside the gene matches. CDR3 coding DNA: TGTGCCACCAGCAGAGACAGGGGGCTTGGTGGCTACACCTTC. Its translation is CATSRDRGLGGYTF.

The gene calls are TRBV5-1 and TRBJ2-7; weak D call: TRBD2 (5 bases). The CDR3 is 12 amino acids. With 4 bases removed from V and 4 bases from J, the gap between germline ends came to 9 bases. Germline lookup yields CDR1 SGHRS and CDR2 YFSETQ. The CDR3 DNA sequence: TGCGCCAGCAGCCCCGGAGGTTACGAGCAGTACTTC. This gives the protein CASSPGGYEQYF.

The V gene is TRBV6-1, the J gene TRBJ1-5, with D unresolved. Trimming left V 3 bases short and J 1 base short, with 7 bases between. The V gene's germline CDR1 is MNHNS and CDR2 SASEGT. CDR3 length: 14 residues. CDR3 amino acids: CASSDDISNQPQHF. The CDR3, as DNA: TGTGCCAGCAGTGATGATATAAGCAATCAGCCCCAGCATTTT.

The chain couples TRBV15 to TRBJ2-7, with 10 bases that match TRBD2. CDR1 is LNHNV, CDR2 YYDKDF, per germline (reference sequence). V shed 4 bases, J shed 3 bases, and the junction held 6 bases outside the gene matches. The CDR3 totals 15 residues. The CDR3 loop reads CATSTGTSELYEQYF. CDR3 nucleotide sequence: TGTGCCACCAGCACCGGGACTAGCGAACTCTACGAGCAGTACTTC.

This sequence joins TRBV7-2 and TRBJ2-7; D gene ambiguous. The CDR3 totals 16 residues. Germline V lookup: CDR1 SGHTA, CDR2 FQGNSA. Trimming left V 1 base short and J 0 bases short, with 13 bases between. The CDR3 DNA follows: TGTGCCAGCAGCTTAGGCCGAAATACTCTCTCCTACGAGCAGTACTTC. Protein: CASSLGRNTLSYEQYF.

The chain combines TRBV4-2 with TRBJ1-4; a possible D gene is TRBD1 (6 bases). This CDR3 comprises 14 residues. Trimming removed 5 bases from V and 6 bases from J, with 13 bases in between. Germline V gives CDR1 LGHNA, CDR2 YNFKEQ. The CDR3: CASSKQEGDEKLFF. CDR3 sequence (DNA): TGTGCCAGCAGCAAACAGGAGGGGGATGAAAAACTGTTTTTT.

V and J are TRBV9 and TRBJ2-7, with D possibly matching TRBD2 (5 bases). The V end lost 0 bases, the J end lost 2 bases, and 15 bases lay between the germline ends. CDR1 is SGDLS and CDR2 is YYNGEE in the germline V gene. The CDR3 totals 16 residues. In DNA, the CDR3 is TGTGCCAGCAGCGTAGACCCTAGCCTGGGGACCTACGAGCAGTACTTC. It codes for CASSVDPSLGTYEQYF.

The CDR3 DNA follows: TGTGCCAGCAGGCTAGGGACCAGGGAGCTGTTTTTT. It translates to CASRLGTRELFF. The gene calls are TRBV25-1 and TRBJ2-2, with D tentatively TRBD1 or TRBD2 (5 bases each). Trimming removed 6 bases from V and 9 bases from J, with 11 bases in between. Germline CDR1 MGHDK, CDR2 SYGVNS. The CDR3 consists of 12 residues. Full variable domain (missing parts from reference TRBV25-1 and TRBJ2-2): EADIYQTPRYLVIGTGKKITLECSQTMGHDKMYWYQQDPGMELHLIHYSYGVNSTEKGDLSSESTVSRIRTEHFPLTLESARPSHTSQYLCASRLGTRELFFGEGSRLTVL.

The chain recombines TRBV5-1 with TRBJ1-5; 8 positions agree with TRBD1. Unmatched junction bases numbered 6, after V lost 4 bases and J lost 3 bases. CDR1 and CDR2 from the germline V gene are SGHRS and YFSETQ. This CDR3 comprises 15 residues. CDR3: CASSPGTGYNQPQHF. The CDR3 nucleotides are TGCGCCAGCAGCCCAGGGACAGGCTACAATCAGCCCCAGCATTTT.

The genes are TRBV27 and TRBJ2-5; maybe TRBD1 (5 bases). CDR1 and CDR2 (germline): MNHEY, SMNVEV (reference sequence). V was cut by 4 bases and J by 7 bases, with 7 bases left in between. The CDR3 is 11 amino acids. The CDR3 nucleotides are TGTGCCAGCAGTTCCCAGGGGACCCAGTACTTC. The encoded protein is CASSSQGTQYF.

The chain employs TRBV6-5 and TRBJ1-2, with D unresolved. The CDR3 runs to 15 residues. Germline CDR1 MNHEY, CDR2 SVGAGI. Trimming stripped 0 bases from V and 4 bases from J, with 12 bases between. This CDR3 is CASSYSPQSSYGYTF. The CDR3 region has the DNA TGTGCCAGCAGTTACTCGCCGCAGAGCTCCTATGGCTACACCTTC.

The count of this clone is one. This chain connects TRBV9 to TRBJ2-7; D is possibly TRBD1 (6 bases). Germline V lookup: CDR1 SGDLS, CDR2 YYNGEE. The germline V and J ends were trimmed by 7 bases and 6 bases, with 11 bases remaining between them. The CDR3 covers 11 residues. In nucleotides, the CDR3 is TGTGCCAGCGGAAACAGGGCCGAGCAGTACTTC. Its translation: CASGNRAEQYF.

V gene TRBV6-5 combines with J gene TRBJ1-2; TRBD1 matches at 11 bases. Germline trimming cut 4 bases from V and 4 bases from J; bases unmatched to any gene: 5. This CDR3 region has 15 residues. Germline loops: CDR1 MNHEY, CDR2 SVGAGI. The CDR3 DNA reads as TGTGCCAGCAGTTCCGGGACAGGGGGGGCCTATGGCTACACCTTC. It codes for CASSSGTGGAYGYTF.

The rearrangement uses TRBV29-1 and TRBJ2-1, with TRBD2 matching 7 bases. Germline V gene sequence: CDR1 SQVTM, CDR2 ANQGSEA. With 4 bases clipped from V and 5 bases from J, the junction kept 5 bases outside the gene matches. The CDR3 contains 13 residues. This CDR3 is CSVGGRTHNEQFF. As DNA, the CDR3 is TGCAGCGTTGGCGGGAGAACGCACAATGAGCAGTTCTTC.

The genes are TRBV5-1 and TRBJ2-5; TRBD1 is a possible D gene (5 bases). CDR1 SGHRS and CDR2 YFSETQ come from the germline V gene. V was pared by 0 bases and J by 4 bases, with 19 bases between. The CDR3 spans 17 residues. This CDR3 reads CASSLEGAGMERETQYF. For the CDR3, the DNA is TGCGCCAGCAGCTTGGAAGGGGCAGGGATGGAGAGAGAGACCCAGTACTTC.

There are a few counts of this clone. The chain links TRBV2 to TRBJ2-7; the D gene is possibly TRBD2 (5 bases). The CDR3 sequence is 10 residues long. CDR1 is SNHLY, CDR2 FYNNEI, per germline. Trimming pared 6 bases from V and 7 bases from J, leaving 7 bases between. The CDR3 nucleotides read TGTGCCAGCAGGACGGGGGAGCAGTACTTC. It encodes CASRTGEQYF.

The chain combines TRBV14 with TRBJ2-6; D remains unclear. CDR3 size: 16 residues. Germline V gene data show CDR1 as SGHDN and CDR2 as FVKESK. V lost 3 bases to trimming and J lost 5 bases, with 14 bases between them. The CDR3 nucleotides are TGTGCCAGCAGCCATTCCAGCCTCCTCTGGGCCAACGTCCTGACTTTC. Residues: CASSHSSLLWANVLTF.

The chain employs TRBV6-6 and TRBJ1-2, with TRBD1 matching 8 bases. This CDR3 region has 15 residues. Germline V lookup: CDR1 MNHNY, CDR2 SVGAGI (reference sequence). The trim removed 0 bases at V and 3 bases at J, leaving 3 bases unmatched. The CDR3 nucleotides read TGTGCCAGCAGTTACTCGCCAGGGGGCGACTATGGCTACACCTTC. Its translation is CASSYSPGGDYGYTF.